This T cell receptor (beta chain) appears in the sequencing data of a study of blood T cell repertoires in COVID-19. Overall study: Acute and convalescent COVID-19 specimens originated in the United States, Italy and Spain.

The V end lost 7 bases, the J end lost 3 bases, and 10 bases lay between the germline ends. Germline V gene lookup returns CDR1 SGHAT and CDR2 FQNNGV. The CDR3 runs 12 residues. This clone came up once. The cohort comprised adults aged roughly 18 to 95 years residing in under 25 US areas. In the authors' methods: Quantification of nucleated cells was approximated via reference gene primer amplification. Profiling relied on immunoSEQ multiplex PCR, and the TCRdb table lists in-frame clones only, not all of them. V and J calls and clone size are as listed in that table; D and trimming were resolved from the DNA. The sample lists over 200,000 clones, roughly 91% occurring once.

Specimen: PBMCs or T cells enriched from blood (not recorded which). This clonotype was sampled from a woman aged 25 to 39 with acute COVID-19. The chain employs TRBV11-2 and TRBJ2-7; a weak D match, TRBD1 (6 bases). The CDR3 is CASNSGDYEQYF. As DNA, the CDR3 is TGTGCCAGCAACTCAGGGGACTACGAGCAGTACTTC.